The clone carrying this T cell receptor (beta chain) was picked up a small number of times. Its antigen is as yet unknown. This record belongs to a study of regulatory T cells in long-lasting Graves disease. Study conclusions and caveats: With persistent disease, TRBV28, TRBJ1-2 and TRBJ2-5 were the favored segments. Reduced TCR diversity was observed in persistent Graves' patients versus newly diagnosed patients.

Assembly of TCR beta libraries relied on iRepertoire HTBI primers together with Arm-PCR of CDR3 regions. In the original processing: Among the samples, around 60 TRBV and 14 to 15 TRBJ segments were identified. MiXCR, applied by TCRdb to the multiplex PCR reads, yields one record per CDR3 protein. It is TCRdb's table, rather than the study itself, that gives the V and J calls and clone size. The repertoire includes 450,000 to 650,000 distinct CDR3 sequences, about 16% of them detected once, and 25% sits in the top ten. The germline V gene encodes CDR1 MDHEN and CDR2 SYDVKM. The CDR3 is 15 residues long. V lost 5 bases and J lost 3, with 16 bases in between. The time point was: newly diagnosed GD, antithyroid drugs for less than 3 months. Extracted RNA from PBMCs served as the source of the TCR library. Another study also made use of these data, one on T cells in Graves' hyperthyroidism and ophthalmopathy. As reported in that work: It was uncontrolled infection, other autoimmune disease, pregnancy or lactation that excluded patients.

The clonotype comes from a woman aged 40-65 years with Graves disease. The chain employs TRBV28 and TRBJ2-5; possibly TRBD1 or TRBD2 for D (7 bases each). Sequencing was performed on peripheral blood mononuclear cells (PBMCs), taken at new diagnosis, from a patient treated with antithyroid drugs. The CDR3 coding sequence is TGTGCCAGCAGTACCCCAGGGGGGGGAGAAGAGACCCAGTACTTC. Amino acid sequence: CASSTPGGGEETQYF.